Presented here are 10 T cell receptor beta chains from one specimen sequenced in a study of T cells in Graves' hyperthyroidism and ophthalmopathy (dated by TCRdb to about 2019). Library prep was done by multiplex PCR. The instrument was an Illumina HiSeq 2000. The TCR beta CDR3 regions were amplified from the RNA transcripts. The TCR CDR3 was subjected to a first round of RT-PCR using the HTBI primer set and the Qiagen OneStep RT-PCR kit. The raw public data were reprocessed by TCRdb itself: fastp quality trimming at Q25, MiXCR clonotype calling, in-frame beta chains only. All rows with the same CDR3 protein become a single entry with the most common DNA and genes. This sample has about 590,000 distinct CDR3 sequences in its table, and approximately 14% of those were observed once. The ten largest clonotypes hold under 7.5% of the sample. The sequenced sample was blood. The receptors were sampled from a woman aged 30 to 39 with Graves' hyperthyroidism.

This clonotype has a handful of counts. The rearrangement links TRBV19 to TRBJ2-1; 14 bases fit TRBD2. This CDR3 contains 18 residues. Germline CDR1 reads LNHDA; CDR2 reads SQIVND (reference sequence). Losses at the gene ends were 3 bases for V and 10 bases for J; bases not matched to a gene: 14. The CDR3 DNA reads TGTGCCAGTAGTATGACTCCCCCGGGACTAGCGGGAGTCGGGGAGCAGTTCTTC. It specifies CASSMTPPGLAGVGEQFF.

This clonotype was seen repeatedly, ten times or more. CDR3 in DNA: TGCGCCAGCAGCCAAGATTGGAGTTCAACAGATACGCAGTATTTT. Translating gives CASSQDWSSTDTQYF. The chain joins TRBV4-3 to TRBJ2-3; D is undetermined. The germline gives CDR1 LGHNA, CDR2 YSLEER. The CDR3 loop spans 15 amino acids. The V gene lost 0 bases and the J gene lost 3 bases, with 10 bases spanning the gap.

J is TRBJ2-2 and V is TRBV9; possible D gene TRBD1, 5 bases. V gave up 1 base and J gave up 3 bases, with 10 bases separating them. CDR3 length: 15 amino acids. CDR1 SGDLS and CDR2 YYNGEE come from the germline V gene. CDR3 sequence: CASSVSTEYTGELFF. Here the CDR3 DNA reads TGTGCCAGCAGCGTATCGACAGAGTACACCGGGGAGCTGTTTTTT.

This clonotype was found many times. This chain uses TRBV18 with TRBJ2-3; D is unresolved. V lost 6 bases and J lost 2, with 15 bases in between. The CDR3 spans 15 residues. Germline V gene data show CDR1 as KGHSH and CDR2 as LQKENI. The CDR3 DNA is TGTGCCAGCTCCGGAGTACTCCGAGCCACAGATACGCAGTATTTT. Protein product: CASSGVLRATDTQYF.

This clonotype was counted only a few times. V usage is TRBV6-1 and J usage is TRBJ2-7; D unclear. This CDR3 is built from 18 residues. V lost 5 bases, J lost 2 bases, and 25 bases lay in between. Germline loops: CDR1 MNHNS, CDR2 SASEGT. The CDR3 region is CASSTGVVSGSGAYEQYF. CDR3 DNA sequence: TGTGCCAGCAGTACTGGGGTAGTTTCTGGATCTGGGGCCTACGAGCAGTACTTC.

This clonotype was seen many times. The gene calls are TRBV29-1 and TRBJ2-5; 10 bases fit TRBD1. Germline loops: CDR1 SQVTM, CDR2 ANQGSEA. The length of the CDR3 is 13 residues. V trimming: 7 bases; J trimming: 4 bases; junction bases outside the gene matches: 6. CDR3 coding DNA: TGCAGCGAAGGGACAGGGGTGGGAGAGACCCAGTACTTC. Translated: CSEGTGVGETQYF.

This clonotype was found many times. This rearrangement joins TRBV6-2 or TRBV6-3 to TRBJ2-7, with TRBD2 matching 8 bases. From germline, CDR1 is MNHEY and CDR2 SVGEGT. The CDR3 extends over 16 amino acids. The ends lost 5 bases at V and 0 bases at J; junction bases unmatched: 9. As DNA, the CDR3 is TGTGCCAGCAGTGACCTTCTAGCGGGCCGCTCCTACGAGCAGTACTTC. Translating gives CASSDLLAGRSYEQYF.

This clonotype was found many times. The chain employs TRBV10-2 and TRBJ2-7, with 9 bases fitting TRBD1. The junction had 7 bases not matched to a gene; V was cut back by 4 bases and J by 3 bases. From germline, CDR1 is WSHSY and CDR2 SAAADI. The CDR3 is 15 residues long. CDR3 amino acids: CASSVTGGEGYEQYF. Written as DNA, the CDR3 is TGCGCCAGCAGTGTTACAGGGGGCGAAGGCTACGAGCAGTACTTC.

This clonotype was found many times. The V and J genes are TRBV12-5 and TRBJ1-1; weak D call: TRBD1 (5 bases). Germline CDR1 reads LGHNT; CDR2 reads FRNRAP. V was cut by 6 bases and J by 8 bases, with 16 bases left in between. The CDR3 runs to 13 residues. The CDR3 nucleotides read TGTGCTAGTGGCCGCAGGGATTGGGCGGAAGCTTTCTTT. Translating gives CASGRRDWAEAFF.

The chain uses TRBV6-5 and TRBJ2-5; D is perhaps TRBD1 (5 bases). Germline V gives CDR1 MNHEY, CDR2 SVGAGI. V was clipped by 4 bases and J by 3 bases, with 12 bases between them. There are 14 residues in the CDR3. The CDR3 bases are TGTGCCAGCAGTTTGGGGCCCCGGAAAGAGACCCAGTACTTC. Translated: CASSLGPRKETQYF.